This T cell receptor (beta chain) is drawn from a study of monozygotic twins with inflammatory bowel disease. Whole-study findings and limits: Patients got different immunosuppressive treatments, which may have made their repertoires more variable.

As concerns this clonotype: Its antigen is unknown.

Addition of UMIs with a 6-nucleotide sample barcode was achieved by template switching. Both the TCRalpha cDNA and the TCRbeta cDNA were taken through two nested PCRs, lasting around 15 and 9 cycles. Each CDR3 protein gets one entry in TCRdb, which reprocessed the 5' RACE reads and gives no DNA. Recorded for this sample: 350,000 to 500,000 distinct CDR3 sequences. Germline CDR1 reads LGHNA; CDR2 reads YNFKEQ. This CDR3 region has 16 residues. The V and J genes are TRBV4-2 and TRBJ1-1. Material: blood. This sequence was found in a human donor with ulcerative colitis or Crohn's disease, or a healthy co-twin of an affected twin (not recorded which). The CDR3 region is CASSPQWAGMNTEAFF.